The rows below give T cell receptor beta chains drawn from one sample of a study of T cells after yellow fever vaccination. Using its own MiXCR run on the 5' RACE reads, TCRdb lists one record per CDR3 protein. This sample has about 210,000 distinct CDR3 sequences, with more than 6.5% found just once. The material sequenced was CD4+ T cells sorted from PBMCs, taken on the day of the yellow fever booster vaccination. The receptors here all came from a man younger than 40 who received the YFV17D yellow fever vaccine. Both conserved end residues are trimmed from each CDR3. Each record gives: V gene, J gene, CDR3 protein.

TRBV6-5	TRBJ2-7	ASSYVDRPYEQY
TRBV6-1	TRBJ2-7	ASSKAGEPSYEQY
TRBV14	TRBJ1-1	ASSPTWAHTEAF
TRBV6-1	TRBJ2-7	ASSAGTIYEQY
TRBV11-2	TRBJ2-5	ASSFRPPSRLGVQETQY
TRBV7-2	TRBJ2-7	ASSLASVTSYEQY
TRBV28	TRBJ2-2	ASRLGLAGGRGPGELF
TRBV20-1	TRBJ1-2	SARTGTPNYGYT
TRBV9	TRBJ2-2	ASSVAPTNTGELF
TRBV18	TRBJ2-1	ASSPPPGGPYNEQF
TRBV20-1	TRBJ1-4	SAPDGEKLF
TRBV12-3/TRBV12-4	TRBJ1-1	ASSWAGATEAF
TRBV5-1	TRBJ2-5	ASSLDRGQETQY
TRBV11-2	TRBJ2-7	ASGGLAVRYEQY
TRBV11-2	TRBJ2-2	ASSVRLAGGPNTGELF
TRBV25-1	TRBJ2-3	ASSALGTSGKNRNTQY
TRBV9	TRBJ2-1	LRSCGAMGKVNEQF
TRBV29-1	TRBJ2-3	SVDRGTDTQY
TRBV15	TRBJ2-3	ATSRSRGRSSTDTQY
TRBV28	TRBJ2-1	ASREAGNYNEQF
TRBV11-3	TRBJ2-5	ASSLAAGAETQY
TRBV7-6	TRBJ2-5	ASSLVTGFGETQY
TRBV7-2	TRBJ2-1	ASSLEPAGIYNEQF
TRBV18	TRBJ2-1	ASSRTSGSVGEQF
TRBV20-1	TRBJ2-7	SVSGGNYEQY
TRBV6-4	TRBJ2-2	ASRPAGGTIRGMYTGELF
TRBV5-4	TRBJ2-1	ASSLALAASYNEQF
TRBV20-1	TRBJ2-1	SAARGAAYNEQF
TRBV4-2	TRBJ2-7	ASSPGSSGTHEQY
TRBV5-1	TRBJ2-5	ASSQPGSQETQY
TRBV6-5	TRBJ2-1	ASSYGGEYNEQF
TRBV7-2	TRBJ1-2	ASSAGQGFVGYT
TRBV2	TRBJ1-5	ASSGTGGQPQH
TRBV29-1	TRBJ2-1	SGGRSSYNEQF
TRBV20-1	TRBJ1-1	SASDSGGRVSEAF
TRBV5-1	TRBJ2-1	ASSLEQYNEQF
TRBV27	TRBJ2-5	ASSPWGNQETQY
TRBV6-2/TRBV6-3	TRBJ2-2	ASSYSAGIGSGELF
TRBV20-1	TRBJ1-1	SARGGGHTEAF
TRBV7-9	TRBJ2-3	ASSPETGYTDTQY
TRBV7-2	TRBJ1-4	ASSLRVSEEKLF
TRBV7-2	TRBJ2-1	ASGSGTVSYNEQF
TRBV3-1	TRBJ2-5	ASSQETGIPQETQY
TRBV7-6	TRBJ2-3	ASSRGLAGTDTQY
TRBV3-1	TRBJ2-6	ASSQVDSFSSGANVLT
TRBV20-1	TRBJ2-7	SARDPWGLAGEQQY
TRBV20-1	TRBJ2-5	SAKGQGIQETQY
TRBV5-1	TRBJ2-3	ASSSDTVADTQY
TRBV7-2	TRBJ2-2	ASSRLATGELF
TRBV6-1	TRBJ2-7	ASRSPPGYEQY